This is a list of T cell receptor beta chains from one sample in a study of T cells after yellow fever vaccination. TCRdb re-called the 5' RACE reads with MiXCR, one entry per CDR3 protein. The sample shows a few hundred thousand distinct CDR3 sequences, around 6.4% of them seen only once. Sequenced here: PBMCs, sampled 5 days after the yellow fever booster vaccination. The source is a man aged 30 to 39 who received the YFV17D yellow fever vaccine. Each CDR3 is given with its conserved first and last residue. The order of the fields is CDR3 DNA, CDR3 protein, D gene, V gene, clone size, J gene. A D gene is named only where the DNA matches it firmly. Rows may omit the clone size; those that give it use once, few, many or a size class.

CDR3nt: TGTGCCAGCAGCCTGGGCACCGGGGAGCTGTTTTTT
CDR3aa: CASSLGTGELFF
d_gene: .
v_gene: TRBV12-3/TRBV12-4
abundance: many
j_gene: TRBJ2-2

CDR3nt: TGTGCCAGCAGTCCGAACCTAGCGGGAGGGTTCTTC
CDR3aa: CASSPNLAGGFF
d_gene: TRBD2
v_gene: TRBV6-2/TRBV6-3
abundance: many
j_gene: TRBJ2-1

CDR3nt: TGTGCCAGCAGCTTCTTAAGGACGGAGAACACTGAAGCTTTCTTT
CDR3aa: CASSFLRTENTEAFF
d_gene: .
v_gene: TRBV7-2
abundance: few
j_gene: TRBJ1-1

CDR3nt: TGTGCCAGCACCCCGTCGGAGTTGGACACAGATACGCAGTATTTT
CDR3aa: CASTPSELDTDTQYF
d_gene: .
v_gene: TRBV4-2
abundance: many
j_gene: TRBJ2-3

CDR3nt: TGTGCCAGCAGCTTATTTTCCAGCGGGTCCTCTCCTAGCACAGATACGCAGTATTTT
CDR3aa: CASSLFSSGSSPSTDTQYF
d_gene: .
v_gene: TRBV11-2
abundance: .
j_gene: TRBJ2-3

CDR3nt: TGCGCCAGCAGCCAAGATCTCGAGACTATCCTACCTCAGGATACGCAGTATTTT
CDR3aa: CASSQDLETILPQDTQYF
d_gene: .
v_gene: TRBV4-3
abundance: few
j_gene: TRBJ2-3

CDR3nt: TGTGCCAGCAGCTTAACCCGGACAGGGCCCGGCTACACCTTC
CDR3aa: CASSLTRTGPGYTF
d_gene: TRBD1
v_gene: TRBV7-2
abundance: many
j_gene: TRBJ1-2

CDR3nt: TGTGCCTGGAGTGTATTAACGGGCGAGCAGTACTTC
CDR3aa: CAWSVLTGEQYF
d_gene: .
v_gene: TRBV30
abundance: .
j_gene: TRBJ2-7

CDR3nt: TGTGCCACCGGGGCTAGCCAAGAGACCCAGTACTTC
CDR3aa: CATGASQETQYF
d_gene: .
v_gene: TRBV10-3
abundance: few
j_gene: TRBJ2-5

CDR3nt: TGTGCCAGCAGTATTAGCAATGAGCAGTTCTTC
CDR3aa: CASSISNEQFF
d_gene: .
v_gene: TRBV11-2
abundance: many
j_gene: TRBJ2-1

CDR3nt: TGTGCCATCAGTGACAACGTTGGATACGAGCAGTACTTC
CDR3aa: CAISDNVGYEQYF
d_gene: .
v_gene: TRBV10-3
abundance: .
j_gene: TRBJ2-7

CDR3nt: TGCAGTGCTAGAGATCCCGTCCGACCTCTCGGATACGAGCAGTACTTC
CDR3aa: CSARDPVRPLGYEQYF
d_gene: .
v_gene: TRBV20-1
abundance: .
j_gene: TRBJ2-7

CDR3nt: TGTGCCAGCAGCAGAAGGGGGAGTGGCTCCTACGAGCAGTACTTC
CDR3aa: CASSRRGSGSYEQYF
d_gene: .
v_gene: TRBV3-1
abundance: few
j_gene: TRBJ2-7

CDR3nt: TGTGCCAGTACGTTAAGCGGGACATCGTACGAGCAGTACTTC
CDR3aa: CASTLSGTSYEQYF
d_gene: .
v_gene: TRBV19
abundance: few
j_gene: TRBJ2-7

CDR3nt: TGTGCCAGCAGCGTAGACCCGGAGGTAGAGCAGTACTTC
CDR3aa: CASSVDPEVEQYF
d_gene: .
v_gene: TRBV9
abundance: .
j_gene: TRBJ2-7

CDR3nt: TGTGCCAGCAGCCAGGGACACTCCACAGATACGCAGTATTTT
CDR3aa: CASSQGHSTDTQYF
d_gene: .
v_gene: TRBV12-3/TRBV12-4
abundance: few
j_gene: TRBJ2-3

CDR3nt: TGCAGCGTTGCCGGGACAGGGCCTGAAGAGCAGTACTTC
CDR3aa: CSVAGTGPEEQYF
d_gene: TRBD1
v_gene: TRBV29-1
abundance: .
j_gene: TRBJ2-7

CDR3nt: TGTGCCAGTAGTTCCTCCGGGACGAGCAATGGAAACACCATATATTTT
CDR3aa: CASSSSGTSNGNTIYF
d_gene: .
v_gene: TRBV19
abundance: few
j_gene: TRBJ1-3

CDR3nt: TGTGCCAGCAGTTACAGAGAGGGTTACGAGCAGTACTTC
CDR3aa: CASSYREGYEQYF
d_gene: .
v_gene: TRBV6-5
abundance: .
j_gene: TRBJ2-7

CDR3nt: TGCAGTGCTAGAGCCGACTTAGCGGGAATCGCAGATACGCAGTATTTT
CDR3aa: CSARADLAGIADTQYF
d_gene: TRBD2
v_gene: TRBV20-1
abundance: many
j_gene: TRBJ2-3

CDR3nt: TGTGCCAGCAGTCTCCAAGCGGTCTCCTACGAGCAGTACTTC
CDR3aa: CASSLQAVSYEQYF
d_gene: .
v_gene: TRBV2
abundance: .
j_gene: TRBJ2-7

CDR3nt: TGTGCCAGCATCTGGGTGGGGAACACCGGGGAGCTGTTTTTT
CDR3aa: CASIWVGNTGELFF
d_gene: .
v_gene: TRBV6-1
abundance: once
j_gene: TRBJ2-2

CDR3nt: TGTGCCAGCAGTCGTCTCGGGAGCGGGAGGGCCAATGAGCAGTTCTTC
CDR3aa: CASSRLGSGRANEQFF
d_gene: TRBD2
v_gene: TRBV6-1
abundance: .
j_gene: TRBJ2-1

CDR3nt: TGCGCCAGCAGCTCGGGACTACTCGAAGAGACCCAGTACTTC
CDR3aa: CASSSGLLEETQYF
d_gene: TRBD2
v_gene: TRBV5-1
abundance: .
j_gene: TRBJ2-5

CDR3nt: TGTGCCAGCAGCCAGCGAACCTACGAGCAGTACTTC
CDR3aa: CASSQRTYEQYF
d_gene: .
v_gene: TRBV28
abundance: .
j_gene: TRBJ2-7

CDR3nt: TGCGCCAGCAGCAGGACAGGGGTGGGAGAGACCCAGTACTTC
CDR3aa: CASSRTGVGETQYF
d_gene: TRBD1
v_gene: TRBV5-1
abundance: many
j_gene: TRBJ2-5

CDR3nt: TGTGCCTGGTCCCAGGGGGCTTCCTACAATGAGCAGTTCTTC
CDR3aa: CAWSQGASYNEQFF
d_gene: TRBD1
v_gene: TRBV30
abundance: many
j_gene: TRBJ2-1

CDR3nt: TGTGCCAGCCCGCAAAATGGTCTAGCCAGCACAGATACGCAGTATTTT
CDR3aa: CASPQNGLASTDTQYF
d_gene: .
v_gene: TRBV7-2
abundance: few
j_gene: TRBJ2-3

CDR3nt: TGCGCCAGCAGTCAATCTGCCGAGCGGACGAACTACAATGAGCAGTTCTTC
CDR3aa: CASSQSAERTNYNEQFF
d_gene: .
v_gene: TRBV23-1
abundance: many
j_gene: TRBJ2-1

CDR3nt: TGTGCCAGCAGCTTAGTTCCCCTGACTAGCGCCAGCACAGATACGCAGTATTTT
CDR3aa: CASSLVPLTSASTDTQYF
d_gene: TRBD2
v_gene: TRBV11-2
abundance: .
j_gene: TRBJ2-3

CDR3nt: TGCAGTGCCACTCAGGCGGCAACCGAGCAGTTCTTC
CDR3aa: CSATQAATEQFF
d_gene: .
v_gene: TRBV20-1
abundance: few
j_gene: TRBJ2-1

CDR3nt: TGTGCCAGCAGCACTAGAGGGGGCCCGTCAGATACGCAGTATTTT
CDR3aa: CASSTRGGPSDTQYF
d_gene: TRBD1
v_gene: TRBV7-2
abundance: .
j_gene: TRBJ2-3

CDR3nt: TGTGCCAGTGGACTAGCCCGCACAGATACGCAGTATTTT
CDR3aa: CASGLARTDTQYF
d_gene: TRBD2
v_gene: TRBV6-1
abundance: .
j_gene: TRBJ2-3

CDR3nt: TGTGCCAGCACTCTCCCTCAGTACAATCAGCCCCAGCATTTT
CDR3aa: CASTLPQYNQPQHF
d_gene: .
v_gene: TRBV28
abundance: few
j_gene: TRBJ1-5

CDR3nt: TGTGCCAGCTACCAGAGCTCCTACAATGAGCAGTTCTTC
CDR3aa: CASYQSSYNEQFF
d_gene: .
v_gene: TRBV6-1
abundance: many
j_gene: TRBJ2-1

CDR3nt: TGTGCCAGCAGCACCGGACGGTATAATTCACCCCTCCACTTT
CDR3aa: CASSTGRYNSPLHF
d_gene: .
v_gene: TRBV12-3/TRBV12-4
abundance: many
j_gene: TRBJ1-6

CDR3nt: TGCGCCAGCAGCCAAACCTTAGGGGGTAGCGGGAGGGTGAATAATGAGCAGTTCTTC
CDR3aa: CASSQTLGGSGRVNNEQFF
d_gene: TRBD2
v_gene: TRBV4-3
abundance: .
j_gene: TRBJ2-1

CDR3nt: TGTGCCAGCAGCTTAAGGGGACTAGCGTATTACAATGAGCAGTTCTTC
CDR3aa: CASSLRGLAYYNEQFF
d_gene: TRBD2
v_gene: TRBV7-8
abundance: many
j_gene: TRBJ2-1

CDR3nt: TGTGCCAGCAGACAAACAGGCCTCGAGCAGTACTTC
CDR3aa: CASRQTGLEQYF
d_gene: .
v_gene: TRBV7-2
abundance: many
j_gene: TRBJ2-7

CDR3nt: TGCAGTGCTAGAGATTTCGGCGCCTCCACAGATACGCAGTATTTT
CDR3aa: CSARDFGASTDTQYF
d_gene: .
v_gene: TRBV20-1
abundance: few
j_gene: TRBJ2-3

CDR3nt: TGTGCCAGCAGCCCCCTGGAGTACGAGCAGTACTTC
CDR3aa: CASSPLEYEQYF
d_gene: .
v_gene: TRBV7-2
abundance: few
j_gene: TRBJ2-7

CDR3nt: TGTGCCAGCAGCTTAGGACTAGCGGGAGGGCCAGGGGATACGCAGTATTTT
CDR3aa: CASSLGLAGGPGDTQYF
d_gene: TRBD2
v_gene: TRBV7-2
abundance: .
j_gene: TRBJ2-3

CDR3nt: TGTGCCACCTATGGGGGCACGGGGGAGCTGTCTTTT
CDR3aa: CATYGGTGELSF
d_gene: .
v_gene: TRBV7-8
abundance: .
j_gene: TRBJ2-2

CDR3nt: TGTGCCAGCAGCTGGGGACAGGGGGTCATCAATGAGCAGTTCTTC
CDR3aa: CASSWGQGVINEQFF
d_gene: TRBD1
v_gene: TRBV5-6
abundance: many
j_gene: TRBJ2-1

CDR3nt: TGCGCCAGCAGCTATGCGAGTCCTAGCGGGATGTACGAGCAGTACTTC
CDR3aa: CASSYASPSGMYEQYF
d_gene: TRBD2
v_gene: TRBV5-1
abundance: .
j_gene: TRBJ2-7